This T cell receptor beta chain was recovered during a study of blood T cells in healthy people across ages. Germline V lookup: CDR1 LGHDT, CDR2 YNNKEL (reference sequence). The CDR3 contains 14 residues. Between the trimmed V and J ends, which lost 4 bases and 9 bases, there was a span of 13 bases. A second PCR of 7 to 11 cycles used a sample-barcoded 5' primer and a J-beta primer mix. MiXCR, run by TCRdb on the 5' RACE reads, gives a single entry per CDR3 protein. The sample carries almost 800,000 distinct CDR3 sequences, about 62% recorded once. This clonotype was counted a few times. The V call is TRBV3-1, the J call TRBJ1-6; D is uncertain. The clonotype originates from a man aged 25 to 40 in good health. Material: blood. CDR3 sequence (DNA): TGTGCCAGCAGCCGAGAAGTAGGCGGTTCACCCCTCCACTTT. Translation: CASSREVGGSPLHF.